This T cell receptor (beta chain) came from a study of T cells after yellow fever vaccination. Whole-study context: Where fractions had low cell numbers, libraries were prepared from them with the SMART-Seq v4 Ultra Low Input RNA kit.

They built TCR cDNA with 5'RACE template switching, a step that put in a universal primer site and UMIs. TCRdb independently ran MiXCR on the 5' RACE reads; one entry per CDR3 protein. The sample yields 340,000 or so distinct CDR3 sequences, roughly an eighth seen once. The germline gives CDR1 SGHTA, CDR2 FQGTGA. This CDR3 has 14 residues. V lost 5 bases and J lost 2, with 9 bases in between. This clonotype was seen repeatedly, ten times or more. Its antigen is not known. Findings of the study overall: A weaker secondary response peaked on day 5, the primary on day 15. Clonotypes shared by both compartments, CD4 and CD8, made up a small share.

The genes are TRBV7-3 and TRBJ2-2; D is uncertain. The source is a man aged 18 to 29 who received the YFV17D yellow fever vaccine. The sequencing used CD4+ T cells sorted from PBMCs, collected 15 days after the yellow fever booster vaccination. CDR3 residues: CASSPDLNTGELFF. For the CDR3, the DNA is TGTGCCAGCAGCCCCGATCTAAACACCGGGGAGCTGTTTTTT. The full variable domain, with the rest looked up from reference TRBV7-3 and TRBJ2-2, is GAGVSQTPSNKVTEKGKYVELRCDPISGHTALYWYRQSLGQGPEFLIYFQGTGAADDSGLPNDRFFAVRPEGSVSTLKIQRTERGDSAVYLCASSPDLNTGELFFGEGSRLTVL.